The 2 T cell receptor beta chains below come from one sample, sequenced in a study of T cells in Graves' hyperthyroidism and ophthalmopathy. Amplification yielded TCR beta CDR3 regions, with RNA transcripts as the source. Carried out on the TCR CDR3, a first-round RT-PCR used the HTBI primer set. A single record per CDR3 protein comes from TCRdb applying MiXCR to the multiplex PCR reads. Of approximately 430,000 distinct CDR3 sequences in the sample, roughly 15% are singletons; the top ten hold around 13%. Specimen: blood. The receptors come from a man between 18 and 35 years old with Graves' ophthalmopathy.

This chain uses TRBV5-1 with TRBJ1-5, with D unresolved. V shed 1 base and J shed 1 base, with 9 bases lying between them. The germline CDR1 and CDR2 sequences are SGHRS and YFSETQ. This CDR3 contains 15 residues. Written as DNA, the CDR3 is TGCGCCAGCAGCTTGTTGGGTCAGAGCAATCAGCCCCAGCATTTT. This translates into CASSLLGQSNQPQHF. The variable domain in full, completed from reference TRBV5-1 and TRBJ1-5, reads KAGVTQTPRYLIKTRGQQVTLSCSPISGHRSVSWYQQTPGQGLQFLFEYFSETQRNKGNFPGRFSGRQFSNSRSEMNVSTLELGDSALYLCASSLLGQSNQPQHFGDGTRLSIL.

The V and J genes are TRBV15 and TRBJ1-1, with D possibly TRBD1 on 6 matching bases. This CDR3 comprises 14 residues. The V end was cut by 9 bases, the J end by 0 bases, with 14 bases between. Looked up from germline, CDR1 is LNHNV and CDR2 is YYDKDF (reference sequence). The DNA for the CDR3 is TGTGCCACTCTCCAGGGGACTATGAACACTGAAGCTTTCTTT. It translates to CATLQGTMNTEAFF. The variable domain in full, completed from reference TRBV15 and TRBJ1-1, reads DAMVIQNPRYQVTQFGKPVTLSCSQTLNHNVMYWYQQKSSQAPKLLFHYYDKDFNNEADTPDNFQSRRPNTSFCFLDIRSPGLGDTAMYLCATLQGTMNTEAFFGQGTRLTVV.